These T cell receptor beta chains were read from a single sample in a study of STAT3 mutations in large granular lymphocyte leukemia. Sequencing used immunoSEQ multiplex PCR; TCRdb keeps in-frame clones, though not all of them. The sample contains several thousand clones, roughly 90% of which appear only once. Source material: peripheral blood mononuclear cells. Receptors originate from a man older than 75 with T-cell large granular lymphocyte leukemia. Some clones in this sample may be carry-over from other donors' samples. The CDR3 runs from the conserved cysteine through the conserved F or W. The order of the fields is CDR3 protein, CDR3 DNA, V gene, clone size, J gene, D gene. The D gene is left open where the match is weak. A clone size is listed for some rows: how often the clone was seen (once, few, many), or a class if it is expanded.

CDR3aa: CASSLFLDRAYYEQYF; CDR3nt: TGTGCCAGCAGCTTGTTCTTGGACAGGGCTTACTACGAGCAGTACTTC; v_gene: TRBV5-6; abundance: NA; j_gene: TRBJ2-7; d_gene: TRBD1
CDR3aa: CASSPDISSTGELFF; CDR3nt: TGCGCCAGCAGCCCCGACATCTCCTCCACCGGGGAGCTGTTTTTT; v_gene: TRBV5-1; abundance: once; j_gene: TRBJ2-2; d_gene: NA
CDR3aa: CASSTTTNTEAFF; CDR3nt: TGTGCCAGCAGCACGACAACGAACACTGAAGCTTTCTTT; v_gene: TRBV7-2; abundance: NA; j_gene: TRBJ1-1; d_gene: NA
CDR3aa: CASSPLGRGTGNTIYF; CDR3nt: TGTGCCAGCAGCCCGCTAGGCAGGGGGACTGGAAACACCATATATTTT; v_gene: TRBV7-9; abundance: NA; j_gene: TRBJ1-3; d_gene: TRBD1
CDR3aa: CASSPRTSAGYEQYF; CDR3nt: TGTGCCAGCAGCCCGCGGACTAGCGCGGGGTACGAGCAGTACTTC; v_gene: TRBV7-9; abundance: NA; j_gene: TRBJ2-7; d_gene: TRBD2
CDR3aa: CASSYSLLYNSPLHF; CDR3nt: TGTGCCAGCAGTTACTCGTTACTGTATAATTCACCCCTCCACTTT; v_gene: TRBV6-5; abundance: once; j_gene: TRBJ1-6; d_gene: NA
CDR3aa: CASSLSPGELFF; CDR3nt: TGTGCCAGCAGCTTGTCCCCCGGGGAGCTGTTTTTT; v_gene: TRBV5-4; abundance: NA; j_gene: TRBJ2-2; d_gene: NA
CDR3aa: CASSLDSHTDTQYF; CDR3nt: TGCGCCAGCAGCTTGGACAGTCACACAGATACGCAGTATTTT; v_gene: TRBV5-1; abundance: few; j_gene: TRBJ2-3; d_gene: NA
CDR3aa: CASSSSENSYEQYF; CDR3nt: TGCGCCAGCAGCTCAAGCGAGAACTCCTACGAGCAGTACTTC; v_gene: TRBV5-1; abundance: NA; j_gene: TRBJ2-7; d_gene: NA
CDR3aa: CASRRDGVSPLHF; CDR3nt: TGTGCCAGCAGAAGGGACGGGGTTTCACCCCTCCACTTT; v_gene: TRBV7-8; abundance: NA; j_gene: TRBJ1-6; d_gene: NA
CDR3aa: CASSLTVITEAFF; CDR3nt: TGCGCCAGCAGCCTGACGGTAATCACTGAAGCTTTCTTT; v_gene: TRBV5-1; abundance: NA; j_gene: TRBJ1-1; d_gene: NA
CDR3aa: CASSSIPWEGKNIQYF; CDR3nt: TGTGCCAGCAGCTCGATTCCCTGGGAAGGCAAAAACATTCAGTACTTC; v_gene: TRBV7-2; abundance: NA; j_gene: TRBJ2-4; d_gene: NA
CDR3aa: CASTDRGWNTEAFF; CDR3nt: TGTGCCAGCACCGACAGGGGTTGGAACACTGAAGCTTTCTTT; v_gene: TRBV5-8; abundance: NA; j_gene: TRBJ1-1; d_gene: TRBD1
CDR3aa: CASSPGTGKSYGYTF; CDR3nt: TGTGCCAGCTCACCCGGGACAGGAAAATCCTATGGCTACACCTTC; v_gene: TRBV18; abundance: NA; j_gene: TRBJ1-2; d_gene: TRBD1
CDR3aa: CAISRGQNYGYTF; CDR3nt: TGTGCCATCAGCCGGGGACAGAACTATGGCTACACCTTC; v_gene: TRBV10-3; abundance: few; j_gene: TRBJ1-2; d_gene: TRBD1
CDR3aa: CASSFLPGEETQYF; CDR3nt: TGTGCCAGCAGTTTCCTCCCAGGGGAAGAGACCCAGTACTTC; v_gene: TRBV6-6; abundance: NA; j_gene: TRBJ2-5; d_gene: NA
CDR3aa: CASSLVAYSYEQYF; CDR3nt: TGTGCCAGCAGCTTAGTAGCTTACTCCTACGAGCAGTACTTC; v_gene: TRBV7-8; abundance: NA; j_gene: TRBJ2-7; d_gene: NA
CDR3aa: CASSTGGGPMNIQYF; CDR3nt: TGTGCCAGCAGCACCGGTGGAGGTCCAATGAACATTCAGTACTTC; v_gene: TRBV28; abundance: once; j_gene: TRBJ2-4; d_gene: NA
CDR3aa: CSAAGQGVSYEQYF; CDR3nt: TGCAGCGCCGCTGGGCAGGGCGTCTCCTACGAGCAGTACTTC; v_gene: TRBV29-1; abundance: NA; j_gene: TRBJ2-7; d_gene: NA
CDR3aa: CASSPDPGTAYGYTF; CDR3nt: TGCGCCAGCTCCCCAGATCCCGGGACAGCCTATGGCTACACCTTC; v_gene: TRBV5-1; abundance: NA; j_gene: TRBJ1-2; d_gene: TRBD1
CDR3aa: CASSSVPFGGLHF; CDR3nt: TGTGCCAGCAGCTCAGTACCATTCGGGGGACTCCACTTT; v_gene: TRBV7-9; abundance: few; j_gene: TRBJ1-6; d_gene: NA
CDR3aa: CASSLTGSPYEQYF; CDR3nt: TGTGCCAGCAGCTTGACAGGGTCGCCCTACGAGCAGTACTTC; v_gene: TRBV7-2; abundance: NA; j_gene: TRBJ2-7; d_gene: TRBD1
CDR3aa: CASSPLGSTDTQYF; CDR3nt: TGTGCCAGCTCACCGCTGGGGAGCACAGATACGCAGTATTTT; v_gene: TRBV18; abundance: NA; j_gene: TRBJ2-3; d_gene: NA
CDR3aa: CASSFGTGTQETQYF; CDR3nt: TGTGCCAGCAGCTTTGGGACAGGGACGCAAGAGACCCAGTACTTC; v_gene: TRBV7-9; abundance: NA; j_gene: TRBJ2-5; d_gene: TRBD1
CDR3aa: CASRLFGSSNYGYTF; CDR3nt: TGTGCCAGTAGATTGTTCGGCAGCTCTAACTATGGCTACACCTTC; v_gene: TRBV7-2; abundance: NA; j_gene: TRBJ1-2; d_gene: NA
CDR3aa: CASSLGVSWRETQYF; CDR3nt: TGTGCCAGCAGTTTAGGGGTCTCGTGGCGCGAGACCCAGTACTTC; v_gene: TRBV27; abundance: NA; j_gene: TRBJ2-5; d_gene: NA
CDR3aa: CASSSWTVQETQYF; CDR3nt: TGTGCCAGCAGCTCTTGGACCGTTCAAGAGACCCAGTACTTC; v_gene: TRBV5-4; abundance: NA; j_gene: TRBJ2-5; d_gene: NA
CDR3aa: CASSLSANEKLFF; CDR3nt: TGCGCCAGCAGCTTGTCAGCTAATGAAAAACTGTTTTTT; v_gene: TRBV5-1; abundance: NA; j_gene: TRBJ1-4; d_gene: NA
CDR3aa: CASSLVSSNQPQHF; CDR3nt: TGTGCCAGCAGCTTGGTCAGTAGCAATCAGCCCCAGCATTTT; v_gene: TRBV7-9; abundance: once; j_gene: TRBJ1-5; d_gene: NA
CDR3aa: CASSEGLSGRGYTF; CDR3nt: TGCGCCAGCAGCGAGGGTTTGAGCGGTCGTGGCTACACCTTC; v_gene: TRBV5-1; abundance: NA; j_gene: TRBJ1-2; d_gene: NA
CDR3aa: CASSFQGAQTGELFF; CDR3nt: TGCGCCAGCAGCTTTCAGGGGGCGCAGACCGGGGAGCTGTTTTTT; v_gene: TRBV5-1; abundance: NA; j_gene: TRBJ2-2; d_gene: TRBD1
CDR3aa: CASSLGVTTDTQYF; CDR3nt: TGTGCCAGCAGCTTGGGAGTCACCACAGATACGCAGTATTTT; v_gene: TRBV5-4; abundance: NA; j_gene: TRBJ2-3; d_gene: NA
CDR3aa: CAISPQENSPLHF; CDR3nt: TGTGCCATCAGCCCACAAGAGAATTCACCCCTCCACTTT; v_gene: TRBV10-3; abundance: NA; j_gene: TRBJ1-6; d_gene: NA
CDR3aa: CASSQNEKLFF; CDR3nt: TGTGCCAGCTCCCAAAACGAAAAACTGTTTTTT; v_gene: TRBV18; abundance: NA; j_gene: TRBJ1-4; d_gene: NA
CDR3aa: CASSLDPGGGELFF; CDR3nt: TGTGCCAGCAGCTTAGACCCCGGTGGCGGGGAGCTGTTTTTT; v_gene: TRBV7-2; abundance: NA; j_gene: TRBJ2-2; d_gene: NA
CDR3aa: CSVGSGTARYEQYF; CDR3nt: TGCAGCGTTGGAAGCGGGACGGCTCGCTATGAGCAGTACTTC; v_gene: TRBV29-1; abundance: NA; j_gene: TRBJ2-7; d_gene: TRBD2
CDR3aa: CASSLVPGGAQETQYF; CDR3nt: TGTGCCAGCAGCTTGGTTCCAGGGGGGGCTCAAGAGACCCAGTACTTC; v_gene: TRBV5-4; abundance: once; j_gene: TRBJ2-5; d_gene: NA
CDR3aa: CAWTTTGSLFF; CDR3nt: TGTGCCTGGACCACAACAGGGAGTCTGTTCTTT; v_gene: TRBV30; abundance: NA; j_gene: TRBJ1-1; d_gene: NA
CDR3aa: CASSLGFTGVNEKLFF; CDR3nt: TGTGCCAGCAGCTTGGGATTTACGGGGGTAAATGAAAAACTGTTTTTT; v_gene: TRBV5-6; abundance: NA; j_gene: TRBJ1-4; d_gene: NA
CDR3aa: CASSILGLAGASTDTQYF; CDR3nt: TGCGCCAGCAGCATACTTGGACTAGCGGGAGCTAGCACAGATACGCAGTATTTT; v_gene: TRBV5-1; abundance: NA; j_gene: TRBJ2-3; d_gene: TRBD2